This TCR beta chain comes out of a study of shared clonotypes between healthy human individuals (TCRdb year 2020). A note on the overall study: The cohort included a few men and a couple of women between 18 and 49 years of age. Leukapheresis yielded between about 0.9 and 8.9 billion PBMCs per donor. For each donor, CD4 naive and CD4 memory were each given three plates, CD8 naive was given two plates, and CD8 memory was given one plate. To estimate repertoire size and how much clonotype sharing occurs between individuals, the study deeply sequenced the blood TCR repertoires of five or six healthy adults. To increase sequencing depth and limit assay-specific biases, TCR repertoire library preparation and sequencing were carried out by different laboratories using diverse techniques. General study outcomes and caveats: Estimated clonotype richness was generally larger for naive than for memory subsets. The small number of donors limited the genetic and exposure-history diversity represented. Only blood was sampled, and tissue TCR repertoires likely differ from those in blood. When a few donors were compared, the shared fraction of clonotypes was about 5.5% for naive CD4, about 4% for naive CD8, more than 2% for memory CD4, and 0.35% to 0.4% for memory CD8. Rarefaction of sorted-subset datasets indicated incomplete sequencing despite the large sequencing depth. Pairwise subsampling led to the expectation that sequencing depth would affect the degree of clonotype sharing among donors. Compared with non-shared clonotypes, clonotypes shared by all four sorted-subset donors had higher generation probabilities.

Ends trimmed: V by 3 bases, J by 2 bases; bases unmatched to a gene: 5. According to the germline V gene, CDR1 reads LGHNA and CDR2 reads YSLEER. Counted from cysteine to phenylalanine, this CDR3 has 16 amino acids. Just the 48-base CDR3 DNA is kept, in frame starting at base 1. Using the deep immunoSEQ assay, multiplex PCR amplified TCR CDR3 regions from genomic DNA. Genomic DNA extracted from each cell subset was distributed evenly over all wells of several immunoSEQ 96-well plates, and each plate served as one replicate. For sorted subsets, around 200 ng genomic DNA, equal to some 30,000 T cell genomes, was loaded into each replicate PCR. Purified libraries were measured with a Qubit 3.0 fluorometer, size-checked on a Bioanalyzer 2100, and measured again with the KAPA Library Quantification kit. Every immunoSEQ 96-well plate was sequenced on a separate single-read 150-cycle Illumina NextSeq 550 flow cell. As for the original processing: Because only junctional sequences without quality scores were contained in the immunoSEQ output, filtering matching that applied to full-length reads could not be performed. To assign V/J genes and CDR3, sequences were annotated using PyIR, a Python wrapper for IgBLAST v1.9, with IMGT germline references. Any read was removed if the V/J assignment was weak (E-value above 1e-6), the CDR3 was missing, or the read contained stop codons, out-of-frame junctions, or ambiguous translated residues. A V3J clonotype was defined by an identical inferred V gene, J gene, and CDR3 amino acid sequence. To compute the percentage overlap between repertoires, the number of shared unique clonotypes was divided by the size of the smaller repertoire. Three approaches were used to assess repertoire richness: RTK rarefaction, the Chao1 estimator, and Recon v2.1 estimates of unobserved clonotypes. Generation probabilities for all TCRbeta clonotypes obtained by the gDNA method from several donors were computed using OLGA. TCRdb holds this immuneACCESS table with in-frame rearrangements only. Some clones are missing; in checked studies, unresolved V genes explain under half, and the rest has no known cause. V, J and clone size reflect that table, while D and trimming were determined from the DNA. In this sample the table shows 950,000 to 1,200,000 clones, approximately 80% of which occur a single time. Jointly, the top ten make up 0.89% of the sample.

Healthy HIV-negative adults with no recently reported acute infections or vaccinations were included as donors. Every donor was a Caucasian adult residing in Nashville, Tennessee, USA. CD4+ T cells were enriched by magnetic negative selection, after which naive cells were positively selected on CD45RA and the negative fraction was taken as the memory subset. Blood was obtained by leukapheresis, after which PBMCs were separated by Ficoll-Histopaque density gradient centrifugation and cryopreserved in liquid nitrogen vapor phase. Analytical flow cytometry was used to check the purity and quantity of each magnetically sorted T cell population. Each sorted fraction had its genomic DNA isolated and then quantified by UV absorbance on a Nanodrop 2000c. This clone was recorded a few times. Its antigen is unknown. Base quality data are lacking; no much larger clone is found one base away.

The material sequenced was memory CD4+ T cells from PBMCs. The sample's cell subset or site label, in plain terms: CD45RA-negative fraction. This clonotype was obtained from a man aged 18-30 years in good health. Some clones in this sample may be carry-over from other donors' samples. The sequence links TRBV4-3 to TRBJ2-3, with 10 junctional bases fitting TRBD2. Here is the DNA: TGCGCCAGCAGCCAGGCGACTAGCGGGCCCACAGATACGCAGTATTTT. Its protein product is CASSQATSGPTDTQYF.